Presented here are 9 T cell receptor beta chains from one specimen sequenced in a study of PD-L1 blockade in urothelial cancer. Only in-frame clones appear in the TCRdb table, and some are missing; sequencing was by immunoSEQ multiplex PCR. This table holds approximately 52,000 clones, around 75% found once. Time point: pretreatment peripheral blood. Sequenced here: PBMCs, sampled around atezolizumab (anti-PD-L1) treatment. Receptors originate from a man between 65 and 79 years old with urothelial cancer.

This chain uses TRBV6-5 with TRBJ1-6; D gene unclear. This CDR3 has 14 amino acids. Trimming stripped 0 bases from V and 9 bases from J, with 9 bases between. Germline CDR1 and CDR2: MNHEY and SVGAGI. CDR3 DNA sequence: TGTGCCAGCAGTTACTCGGCCAAGTTTTCACCCCTCCACTTT. This codes for CASSYSAKFSPLHF.

DNA for the CDR3: TGTGCCAGCAGCTTGCCTAAAGAGACCCAGTACTTC. It codes for CASSLPKETQYF. V and J are TRBV5-4 and TRBJ2-5; D gene uncertain. The germline gives CDR1 SGHNT, CDR2 YYREEE (reference sequence). This CDR3 spans 12 amino acids. V dropped 1 base and J dropped 3 bases, with 4 bases sitting between them.

The gene calls are TRBV5-4 and TRBJ2-7; the match to TRBD1 covers 9 bases. With 4 bases clipped from V and 3 bases from J, the junction kept 8 bases outside the gene matches. CDR1 and CDR2 from the germline V gene are SGHNT and YYREEE (reference sequence). The CDR3 length is 15 residues. Here the CDR3 DNA reads TGTGCCAGCAGCCCGGGACAGGGAGGTAACTACGAGCAGTACTTC. This translates into CASSPGQGGNYEQYF.

This clone is categorized as medium-sized. V usage is TRBV6-4 and J usage is TRBJ2-1, with a tentative D call TRBD2 (6 bases). Trimming removed 3 bases at V and 0 bases at J, with 9 bases between. Per the germline V gene, CDR1 is MRHNA and CDR2 is SNTAGT. The CDR3 totals 15 residues. The CDR3 region is CASSETGDSYNEQFF. The CDR3, as DNA: TGTGCCAGCAGTGAAACGGGGGACTCCTACAATGAGCAGTTCTTC.

There are a few counts of this clone. The CDR3 region is CASSGLANLYEQYF. CDR3 coding DNA: TGTGCCAGCAGTGGCCTAGCGAACCTCTACGAGCAGTACTTC. This chain connects TRBV2 to TRBJ2-7, with D possibly TRBD2 on 6 matching bases. V was pared by 4 bases and J by 3 bases, with 13 bases between. In germline, CDR1 is SNHLY, CDR2 FYNNEI. This CDR3 is 14 amino acids long.

The chain recombines TRBV25-1 with TRBJ1-2, with 8 bases fitting TRBD1. Germline-derived CDR1 and CDR2 are MGHDK and SYGVNS. Unmatched junction bases numbered 10, after V lost 4 bases and J lost 0 bases. The CDR3 has 17 residues. The CDR3 DNA is TGTGCCAGCAGTGTCCAGGGACAGGACTCAGCTAACTATGGCTACACCTTC. Translated: CASSVQGQDSANYGYTF.

The chain joins TRBV5-1 to TRBJ1-1; 12 nucleotides agree with TRBD1. V trimming: 3 bases; J trimming: 5 bases; junction bases outside the gene matches: 14. This CDR3 comprises 18 residues. Looked up from germline, CDR1 is SGHRS and CDR2 is YFSETQ. The CDR3 reads CASSSRDRGQKGSTEAFF. In DNA form, the CDR3 reads TGCGCCAGCAGCTCGCGGGACAGGGGGCAAAAAGGGAGTACTGAAGCTTTCTTT.

This sequence joins TRBV27 and TRBJ2-7; 8 bases agree with TRBD1. The CDR3 is 14 residues long. Germline CDR1 is MNHEY and CDR2 is SMNVEV (reference sequence). The V and J ends lost 3 bases and 5 bases, in that order; junction bases with no gene match: 6. The CDR3 sequence is CASSLGQVRNEQYF. The CDR3 DNA follows: TGTGCCAGCAGTTTGGGACAGGTGAGGAACGAGCAGTACTTC.

V gene TRBV11-3 combines with J gene TRBJ2-4, with TRBD1 as a possible D gene (5 bases). This CDR3 has 18 amino acids. Germline CDR1 and CDR2: SGHNT and YENEEA. Trimming took off 2 bases at V and 0 bases at J, with 17 bases between the two ends. CDR3 protein: CASSLPITSTVAKNIQYF. CDR3 sequence (DNA): TGTGCCAGCAGCTTACCTATAACCTCGACAGTAGCCAAAAACATTCAGTACTTC. The full variable domain, its missing parts supplied by reference TRBV11-3 and TRBJ2-4, is EAGVVQSPRYKIIEKKQPVAFWCNPISGHNTLYWYLQNLGQGPELLIRYENEEAVDDSQLPKDRFSAERLKGVDSTLKIQPAELGDSAVYLCASSLPITSTVAKNIQYFGAGTRLSVL.